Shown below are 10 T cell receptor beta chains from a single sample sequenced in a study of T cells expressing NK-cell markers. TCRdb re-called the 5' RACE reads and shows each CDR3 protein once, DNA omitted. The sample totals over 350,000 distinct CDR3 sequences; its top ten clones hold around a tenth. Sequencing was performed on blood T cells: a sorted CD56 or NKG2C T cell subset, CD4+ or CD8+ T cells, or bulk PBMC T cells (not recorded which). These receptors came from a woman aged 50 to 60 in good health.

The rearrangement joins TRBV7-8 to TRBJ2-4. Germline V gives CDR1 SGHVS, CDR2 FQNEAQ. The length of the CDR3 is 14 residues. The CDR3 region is CASAAGLAKNIQYF.

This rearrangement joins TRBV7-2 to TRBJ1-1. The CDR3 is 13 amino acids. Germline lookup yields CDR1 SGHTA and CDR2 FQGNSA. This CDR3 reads CASSVGEVTEAFF.

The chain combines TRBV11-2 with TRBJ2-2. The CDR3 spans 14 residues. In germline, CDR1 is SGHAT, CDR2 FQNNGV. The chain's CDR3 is CASSFARATGELFF.

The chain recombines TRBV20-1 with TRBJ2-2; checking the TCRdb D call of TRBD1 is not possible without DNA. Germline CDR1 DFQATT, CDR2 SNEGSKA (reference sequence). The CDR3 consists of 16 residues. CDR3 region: CSALDRDIQNTGELFF.

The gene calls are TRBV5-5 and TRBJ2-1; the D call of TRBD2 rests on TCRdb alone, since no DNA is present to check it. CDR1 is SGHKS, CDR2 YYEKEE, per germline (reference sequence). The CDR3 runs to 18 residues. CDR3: CASSDLPRMGGSGNEQFF.

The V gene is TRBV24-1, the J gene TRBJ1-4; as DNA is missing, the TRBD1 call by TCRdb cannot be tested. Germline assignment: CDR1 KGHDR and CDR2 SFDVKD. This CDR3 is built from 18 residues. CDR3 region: CATSDYPGQGVDNEKLFF.

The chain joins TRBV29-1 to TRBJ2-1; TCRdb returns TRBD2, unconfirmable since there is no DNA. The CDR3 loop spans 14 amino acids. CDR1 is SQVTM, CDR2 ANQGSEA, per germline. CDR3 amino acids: CSVAARLADNEQFF.

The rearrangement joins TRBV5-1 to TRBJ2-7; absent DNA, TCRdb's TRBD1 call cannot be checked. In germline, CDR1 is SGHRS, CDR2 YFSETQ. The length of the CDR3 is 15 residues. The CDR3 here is CASSPGTGLSYEQYF.

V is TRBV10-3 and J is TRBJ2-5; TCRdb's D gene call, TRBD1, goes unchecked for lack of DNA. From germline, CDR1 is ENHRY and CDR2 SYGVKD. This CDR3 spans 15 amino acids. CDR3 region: CAISDASTGSETQYF.

CDR3 sequence: CASSFGAAAARTEAFF. V is TRBV27 and J is TRBJ1-1; no DNA is available, so the TRBD1 call from TCRdb remains unchecked. The CDR3 has 16 amino acids. Germline V gene sequence: CDR1 MNHEY, CDR2 SMNVEV (reference sequence).